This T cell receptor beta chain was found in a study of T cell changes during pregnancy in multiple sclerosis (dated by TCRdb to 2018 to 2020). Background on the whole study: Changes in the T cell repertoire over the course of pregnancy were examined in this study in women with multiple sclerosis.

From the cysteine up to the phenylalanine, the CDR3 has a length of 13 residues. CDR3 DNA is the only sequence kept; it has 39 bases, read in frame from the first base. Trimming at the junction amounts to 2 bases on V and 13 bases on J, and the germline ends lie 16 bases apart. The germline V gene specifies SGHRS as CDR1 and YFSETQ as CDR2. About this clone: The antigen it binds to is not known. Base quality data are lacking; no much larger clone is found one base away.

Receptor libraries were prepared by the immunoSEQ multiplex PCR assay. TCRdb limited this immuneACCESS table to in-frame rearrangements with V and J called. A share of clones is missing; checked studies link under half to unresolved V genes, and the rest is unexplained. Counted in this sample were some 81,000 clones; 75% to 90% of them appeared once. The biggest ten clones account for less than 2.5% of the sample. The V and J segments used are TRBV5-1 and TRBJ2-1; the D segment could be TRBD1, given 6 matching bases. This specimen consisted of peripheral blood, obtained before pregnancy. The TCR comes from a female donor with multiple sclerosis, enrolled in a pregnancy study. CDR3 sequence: CASSFIPGDTQFF. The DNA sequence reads TGCGCCAGCAGCTTCATTCCAGGGGATACCCAGTTCTTC.